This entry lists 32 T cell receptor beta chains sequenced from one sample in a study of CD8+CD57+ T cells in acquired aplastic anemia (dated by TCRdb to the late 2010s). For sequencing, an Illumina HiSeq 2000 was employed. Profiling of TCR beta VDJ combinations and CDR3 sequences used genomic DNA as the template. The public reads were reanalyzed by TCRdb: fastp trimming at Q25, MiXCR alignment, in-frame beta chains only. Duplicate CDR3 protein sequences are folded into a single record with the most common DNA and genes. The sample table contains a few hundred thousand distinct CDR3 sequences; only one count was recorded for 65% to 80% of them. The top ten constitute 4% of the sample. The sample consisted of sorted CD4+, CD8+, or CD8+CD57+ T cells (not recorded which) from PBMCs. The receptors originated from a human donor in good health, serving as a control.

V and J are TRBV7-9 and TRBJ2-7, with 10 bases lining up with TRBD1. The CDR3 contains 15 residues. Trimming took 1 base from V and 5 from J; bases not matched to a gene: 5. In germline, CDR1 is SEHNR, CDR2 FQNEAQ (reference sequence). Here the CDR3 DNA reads TGTGCCAGCAGCTTAGTGACAGGGGGCGGCCACGAGCAGTACTTC. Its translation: CASSLVTGGGHEQYF.

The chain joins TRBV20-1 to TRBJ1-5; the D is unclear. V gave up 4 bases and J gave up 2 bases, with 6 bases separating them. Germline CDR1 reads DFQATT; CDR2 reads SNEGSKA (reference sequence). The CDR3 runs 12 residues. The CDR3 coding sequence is TGCAGTGCTAAAGGCGGCAATCAGCCCCAGCATTTT. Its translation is CSAKGGNQPQHF.

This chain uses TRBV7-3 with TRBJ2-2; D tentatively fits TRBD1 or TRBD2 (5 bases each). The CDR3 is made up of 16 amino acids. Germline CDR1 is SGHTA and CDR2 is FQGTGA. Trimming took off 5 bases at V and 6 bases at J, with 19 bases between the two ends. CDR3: CASSIGTAPQAGELFF. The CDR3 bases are TGTGCCAGCAGCATCGGGACCGCACCGCAGGCCGGGGAGCTGTTTTTT.

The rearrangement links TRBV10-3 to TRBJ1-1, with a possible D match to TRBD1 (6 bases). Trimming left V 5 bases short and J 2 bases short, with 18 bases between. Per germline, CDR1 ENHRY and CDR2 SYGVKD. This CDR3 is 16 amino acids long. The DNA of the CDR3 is TGTGCCATCAGTAGGATGGGGGGCCCGTTTAACACTGAAGCTTTCTTT. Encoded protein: CAISRMGGPFNTEAFF.

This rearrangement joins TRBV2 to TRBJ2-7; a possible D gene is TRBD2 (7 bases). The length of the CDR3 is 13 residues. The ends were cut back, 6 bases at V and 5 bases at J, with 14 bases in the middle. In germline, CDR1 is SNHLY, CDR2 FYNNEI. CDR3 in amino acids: CASSGGGDDEQYF. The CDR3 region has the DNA TGTGCCAGCAGCGGAGGGGGGGACGACGAGCAGTACTTC.

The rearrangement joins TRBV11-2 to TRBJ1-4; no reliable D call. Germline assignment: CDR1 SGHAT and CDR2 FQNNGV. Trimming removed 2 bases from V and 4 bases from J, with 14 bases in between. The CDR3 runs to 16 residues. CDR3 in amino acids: CASSLLLTSYNEKLFF. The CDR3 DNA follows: TGTGCCAGCAGCTTATTACTGACGTCCTATAATGAAAAACTGTTTTTT.

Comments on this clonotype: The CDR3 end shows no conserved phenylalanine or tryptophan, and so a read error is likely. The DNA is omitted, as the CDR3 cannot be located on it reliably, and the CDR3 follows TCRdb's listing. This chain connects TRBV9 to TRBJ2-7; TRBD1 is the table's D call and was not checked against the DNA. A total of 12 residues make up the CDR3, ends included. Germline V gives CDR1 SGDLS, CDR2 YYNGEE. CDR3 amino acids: CASSVGHSEGLE.

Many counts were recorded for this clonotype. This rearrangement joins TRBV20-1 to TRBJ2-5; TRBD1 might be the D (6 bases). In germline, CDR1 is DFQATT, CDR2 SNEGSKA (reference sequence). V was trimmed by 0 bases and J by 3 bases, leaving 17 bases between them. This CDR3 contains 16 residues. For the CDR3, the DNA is TGCAGTGCTAGAGATGTGCAGGGGAATCCAAAAGAGACCCAGTACTTC. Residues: CSARDVQGNPKETQYF.

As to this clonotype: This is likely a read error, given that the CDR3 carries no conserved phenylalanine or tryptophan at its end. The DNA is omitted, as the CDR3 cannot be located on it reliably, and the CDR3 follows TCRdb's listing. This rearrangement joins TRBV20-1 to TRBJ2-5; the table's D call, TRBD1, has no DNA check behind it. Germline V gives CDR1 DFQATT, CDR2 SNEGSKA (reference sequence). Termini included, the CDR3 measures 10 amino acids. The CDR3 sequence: CSARDTAQLI.

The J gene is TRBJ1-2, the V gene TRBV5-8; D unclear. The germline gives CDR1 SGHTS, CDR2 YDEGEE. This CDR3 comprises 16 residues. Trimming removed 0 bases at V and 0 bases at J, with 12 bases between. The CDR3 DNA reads TGTGCCAGCAGCTTGGGAAAAGGCAAAGCTAACTATGGCTACACCTTC. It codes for CASSLGKGKANYGYTF. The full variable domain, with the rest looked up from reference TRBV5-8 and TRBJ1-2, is EAGVTQSPTHLIKTRGQQATLRCSPISGHTSVYWYQQALGLGLQFLLWYDEGEERNRGNFPPRFSGRQFPNYSSELNVNALELEDSALYLCASSLGKGKANYGYTFGSGTRLTVV.

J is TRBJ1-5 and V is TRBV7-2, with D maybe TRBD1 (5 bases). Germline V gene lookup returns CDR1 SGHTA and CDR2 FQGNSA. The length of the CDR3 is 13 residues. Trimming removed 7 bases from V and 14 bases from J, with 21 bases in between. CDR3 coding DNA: TGTGCCAGCACCCTGGCAGGGACTCAGCCTGAGCATTTT. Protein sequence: CASTLAGTQPEHF. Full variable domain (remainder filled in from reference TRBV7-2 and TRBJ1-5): GAGVSQSPSNKVTEKGKDVELRCDPISGHTALYWYRQSLGQGLEFLIYFQGNSAPDKSGLPSDRFSAERTGGSVSTLTIQRTQQEDSAVYLCASTLAGTQPEHFGDGTRLSIL.

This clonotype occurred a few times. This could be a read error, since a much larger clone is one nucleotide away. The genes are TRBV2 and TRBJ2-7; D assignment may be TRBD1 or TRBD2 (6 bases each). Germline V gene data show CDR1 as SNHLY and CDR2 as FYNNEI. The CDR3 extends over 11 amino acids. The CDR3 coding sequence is TGTGCCACGGGGGACATATACGAGCGGTACTTC. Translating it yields CATGDIYERYF. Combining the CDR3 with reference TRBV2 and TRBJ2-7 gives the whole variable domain EPEVTQTPSHQVTQMGQEVILRCVPISNHLYFYWYRQILGQKVEFLVSFYNNEISEKSEIFDDQFSVERPDGSNFTLKIRSTKLEDSAMYFCATGDIYERYFGPGTRLTVT.

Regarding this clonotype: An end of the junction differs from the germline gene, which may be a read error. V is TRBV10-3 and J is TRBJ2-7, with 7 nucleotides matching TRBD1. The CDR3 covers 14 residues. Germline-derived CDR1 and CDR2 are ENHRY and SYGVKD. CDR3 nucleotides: TGTGCCAGCAGTCCTGACAGGGACGTTTACGGGCAGTACTTC. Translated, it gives CASSPDRDVYGQYF.

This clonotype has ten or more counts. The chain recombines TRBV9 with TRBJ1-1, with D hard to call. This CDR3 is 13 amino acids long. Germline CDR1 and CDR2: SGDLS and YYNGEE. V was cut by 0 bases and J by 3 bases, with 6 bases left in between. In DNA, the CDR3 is TGTGCCAGCAGCGTAGACAGTCACACTGAAGCTTTCTTT. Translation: CASSVDSHTEAFF.

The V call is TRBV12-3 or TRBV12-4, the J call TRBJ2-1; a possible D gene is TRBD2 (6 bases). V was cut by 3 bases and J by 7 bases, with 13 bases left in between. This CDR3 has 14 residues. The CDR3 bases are TGTGCCAGCAGTTTTGGTAATCGGGGGAATGAGCAGTTCTTC. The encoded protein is CASSFGNRGNEQFF.

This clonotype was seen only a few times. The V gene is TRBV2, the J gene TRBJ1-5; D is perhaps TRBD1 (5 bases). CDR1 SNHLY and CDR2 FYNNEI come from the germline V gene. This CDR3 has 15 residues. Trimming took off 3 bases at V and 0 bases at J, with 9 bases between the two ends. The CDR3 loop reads CASSERGYSNQPQHF. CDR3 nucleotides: TGTGCCAGCAGTGAGCGGGGGTATAGCAATCAGCCCCAGCATTTT. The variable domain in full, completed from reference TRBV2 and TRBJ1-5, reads EPEVTQTPSHQVTQMGQEVILRCVPISNHLYFYWYRQILGQKVEFLVSFYNNEISEKSEIFDDQFSVERPDGSNFTLKIRSTKLEDSAMYFCASSERGYSNQPQHFGDGTRLSIL.

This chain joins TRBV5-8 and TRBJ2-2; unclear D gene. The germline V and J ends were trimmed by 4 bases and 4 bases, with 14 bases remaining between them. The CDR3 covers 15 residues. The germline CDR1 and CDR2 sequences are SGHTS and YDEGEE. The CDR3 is CASSLLARITGELFF. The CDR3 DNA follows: TGTGCCAGCAGCCTGCTGGCGCGTATCACCGGGGAGCTGTTTTTT.

The CDR3 DNA follows: TGTGCCAGCAGCCGGGAGAGGGTAGGCATGGGTGAAAAACTGTTTTTT. It codes for CASSRERVGMGEKLFF. This rearrangement joins TRBV2 to TRBJ1-4; the D is unclear. This CDR3 spans 16 amino acids. Trimming left V 6 bases short and J 7 bases short, with 21 bases between. Germline CDR1 is SNHLY and CDR2 is FYNNEI.

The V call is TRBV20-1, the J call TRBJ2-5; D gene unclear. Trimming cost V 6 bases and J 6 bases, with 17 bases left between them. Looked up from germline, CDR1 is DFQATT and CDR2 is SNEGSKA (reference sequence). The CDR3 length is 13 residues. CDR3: CSANLSSVQTQYF. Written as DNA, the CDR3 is TGCAGTGCAAACCTATCCTCCGTGCAGACCCAGTACTTC.

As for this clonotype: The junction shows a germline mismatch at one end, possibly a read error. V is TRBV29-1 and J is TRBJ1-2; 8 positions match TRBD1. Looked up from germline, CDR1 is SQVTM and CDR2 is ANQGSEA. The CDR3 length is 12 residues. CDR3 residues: CRVTGGEYGYTF. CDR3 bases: TGCCGCGTTACAGGGGGGGAGTATGGCTACACCTTC.

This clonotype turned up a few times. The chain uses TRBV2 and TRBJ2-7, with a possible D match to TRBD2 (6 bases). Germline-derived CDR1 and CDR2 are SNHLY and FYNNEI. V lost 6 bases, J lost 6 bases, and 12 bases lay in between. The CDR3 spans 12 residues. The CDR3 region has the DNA TGTGCCAGCAGGGAGGGCGTGGGCGAGCAGTACTTC. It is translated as CASREGVGEQYF.

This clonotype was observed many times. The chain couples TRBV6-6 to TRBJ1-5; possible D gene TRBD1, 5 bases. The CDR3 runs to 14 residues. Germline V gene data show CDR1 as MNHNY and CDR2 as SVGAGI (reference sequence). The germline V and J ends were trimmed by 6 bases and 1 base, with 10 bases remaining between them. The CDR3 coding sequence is TGTGCCAGCAGACCCCGGGACAGCAATCAGCCCCAGCATTTT. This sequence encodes CASRPRDSNQPQHF.

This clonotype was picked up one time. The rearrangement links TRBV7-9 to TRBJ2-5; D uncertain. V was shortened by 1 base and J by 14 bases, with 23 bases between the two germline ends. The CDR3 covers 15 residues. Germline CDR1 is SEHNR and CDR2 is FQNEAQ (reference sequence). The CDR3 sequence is CASSLGTYNEQFFYF. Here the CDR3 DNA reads TGTGCCAGCAGCTTAGGTACCTACAATGAGCAGTTCTTCTACTTC.

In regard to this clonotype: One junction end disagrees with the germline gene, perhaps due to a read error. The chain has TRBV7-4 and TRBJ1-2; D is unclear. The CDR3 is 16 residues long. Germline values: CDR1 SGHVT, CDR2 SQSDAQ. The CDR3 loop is CASSVRTQPANHGYTF. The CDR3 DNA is TGTGCCAGCAGCGTCCGGACGCAGCCGGCTAACCATGGCTACACCTTC.

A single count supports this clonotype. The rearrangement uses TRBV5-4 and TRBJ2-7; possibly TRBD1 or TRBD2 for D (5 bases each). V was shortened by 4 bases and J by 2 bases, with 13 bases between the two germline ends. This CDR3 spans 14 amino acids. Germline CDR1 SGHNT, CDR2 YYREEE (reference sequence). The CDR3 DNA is TGTGCCAGCAGCCTCGACAGCGGCGCCTACGAGCAGTACTTC. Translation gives CASSLDSGAYEQYF. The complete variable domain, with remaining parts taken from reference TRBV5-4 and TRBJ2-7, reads ETGVTQSPTHLIKTRGQQVTLRCSSQSGHNTVSWYQQALGQGPQFIFQYYREEENGRGNFPPRFSGLQFPNYSSELNVNALELDDSALYLCASSLDSGAYEQYFGPGTRLTVT.

The CDR3 DNA is TGTGCCAGATCGACAGGGAACTATGGCTACACCTTC. The encoded protein is CARSTGNYGYTF. The chain employs TRBV7-8 and TRBJ1-2; 7 bases match TRBD1. This CDR3 is 12 amino acids long. V dropped 9 bases and J dropped 2; count of bases not matched to a gene: 3. CDR1 and CDR2 from the germline V gene are SGHVS and FQNEAQ.

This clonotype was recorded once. CDR3 region: CASSSNGDPDYGYLFF. The CDR3 nucleotides read TGTGCCAGCAGTTCAAATGGGGACCCTGACTATGGCTACCTGTTTTTT. The rearrangement links TRBV7-9 to TRBJ1-4, with D possibly TRBD1 on 5 matching bases. There are 16 residues in the CDR3. V lost 6 bases and J lost 14, with 28 bases in between. The germline V gene has CDR1 SEHNR and CDR2 FQNEAQ (reference sequence).

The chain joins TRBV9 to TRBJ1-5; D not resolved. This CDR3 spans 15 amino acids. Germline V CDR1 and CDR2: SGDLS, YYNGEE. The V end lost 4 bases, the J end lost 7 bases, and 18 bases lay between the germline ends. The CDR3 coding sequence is TGTGCCAGCAGCCCCGGGTCGGCAGCTAAACAGCCCCAGCATTTT. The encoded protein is CASSPGSAAKQPQHF.

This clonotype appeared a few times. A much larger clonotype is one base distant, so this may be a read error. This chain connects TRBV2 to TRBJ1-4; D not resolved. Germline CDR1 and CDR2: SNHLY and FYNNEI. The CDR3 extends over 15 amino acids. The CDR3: CASSYSSRFNEELFF. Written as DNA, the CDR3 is TGTGCCAGCAGTTACTCGTCCAGATTTAATGAAGAACTGTTTTTT.

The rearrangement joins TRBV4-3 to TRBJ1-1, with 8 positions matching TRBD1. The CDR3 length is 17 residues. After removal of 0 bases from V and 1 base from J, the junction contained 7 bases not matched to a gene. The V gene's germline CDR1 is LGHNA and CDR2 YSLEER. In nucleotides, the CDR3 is TGCGCCAGCAGCCAAGAAGGGTTTGGACAGGGGAACACTGAAGCTTTCTTT. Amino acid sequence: CASSQEGFGQGNTEAFF.

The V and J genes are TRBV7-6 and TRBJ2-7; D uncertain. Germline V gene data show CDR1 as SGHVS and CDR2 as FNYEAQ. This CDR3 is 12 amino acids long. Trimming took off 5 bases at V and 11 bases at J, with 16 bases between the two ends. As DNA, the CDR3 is TGTGCCAGCAGCCCTCAGAACTACGAAGAGTACTTC. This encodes CASSPQNYEEYF. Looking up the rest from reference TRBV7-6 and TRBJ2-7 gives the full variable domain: GAGVSQSPRYKVTKRGQDVALRCDPISGHVSLYWYRQALGQGPEFLTYFNYEAQQDKSGLPNDRFSAERPEGSISTLTIQRTEQRDSAMYRCASSPQNYEEYFGPGTRLTVT.

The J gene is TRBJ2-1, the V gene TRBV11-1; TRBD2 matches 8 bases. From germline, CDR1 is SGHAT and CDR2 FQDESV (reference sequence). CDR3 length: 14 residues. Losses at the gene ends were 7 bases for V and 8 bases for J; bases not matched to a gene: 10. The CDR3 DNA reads TGTGCCAGCACCCCTAGCGGGCGGGGCGATGAGCAGTTCTTC. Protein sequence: CASTPSGRGDEQFF.